Here is one T cell receptor beta chain with its context. The table came from immunoSEQ multiplex PCR; TCRdb's copy has only in-frame clones and leaves some out. Here the sample spans 23,000 or so clones, around 95% being singletons. V shed 2 bases and J shed 4 bases, with 12 bases lying between them. Germline assignment: CDR1 LNHNV and CDR2 YYDKDF (reference sequence). The CDR3 consists of 14 residues. Conventional CD4 T cells were sorted as CD4+CD127+ cells. The data stem from a study of B cell selection in AIRE deficiency. The chain carries TRBV15 and TRBJ2-7; D is perhaps TRBD2 (6 bases). Sequencing was done on a sample of CD4+CD127+ conventional T cells sorted from PBMCs. The origin of this receptor is a human donor in good health. CDR3 nucleotides: TGTGCCACCAGCAGACCCGGCGGGGAATACGAGCAGTACTTC. Its translation: CATSRPGGEYEQYF.